This entry concerns a single T cell receptor (beta chain). Germline V gene lookup returns CDR1 SGHVS and CDR2 FNYEAQ. The V segment lost 5 bases and the J segment 2 bases; nucleotides outside the gene matches: 6. This CDR3 region has 16 residues. Authors' analysis steps: The authors estimated nucleated cell counts from reference gene primer amplification. The data were produced by immunoSEQ multiplex PCR, yet TCRdb's version contains in-frame clones alone and is incomplete. For V, J and clone size, that table is used; D and trimming come from the DNA. The table records 100,000 to 150,000 clones, around four fifths of them present only once. These data originate in a study of blood T cell repertoires in COVID-19. Turning to the study itself: Samples came from the United States, Italy and Spain, spanning acute and convalescent COVID-19. PBMCs, B-cell-depleted T cells, or T cells were the source of the cDNA or gDNA that made up the material.

The sequencing input was peripheral blood. V and J are TRBV7-6 and TRBJ2-7, with TRBD2 matching 13 bases. The receptor was isolated from a human donor in a cohort sampled during active COVID-19. As DNA, the CDR3 is TGTGCCAGCAGCCCGACGACTAGCGGGGGGCCCTACGAGCAGTACTTC. Encoded protein: CASSPTTSGGPYEQYF.